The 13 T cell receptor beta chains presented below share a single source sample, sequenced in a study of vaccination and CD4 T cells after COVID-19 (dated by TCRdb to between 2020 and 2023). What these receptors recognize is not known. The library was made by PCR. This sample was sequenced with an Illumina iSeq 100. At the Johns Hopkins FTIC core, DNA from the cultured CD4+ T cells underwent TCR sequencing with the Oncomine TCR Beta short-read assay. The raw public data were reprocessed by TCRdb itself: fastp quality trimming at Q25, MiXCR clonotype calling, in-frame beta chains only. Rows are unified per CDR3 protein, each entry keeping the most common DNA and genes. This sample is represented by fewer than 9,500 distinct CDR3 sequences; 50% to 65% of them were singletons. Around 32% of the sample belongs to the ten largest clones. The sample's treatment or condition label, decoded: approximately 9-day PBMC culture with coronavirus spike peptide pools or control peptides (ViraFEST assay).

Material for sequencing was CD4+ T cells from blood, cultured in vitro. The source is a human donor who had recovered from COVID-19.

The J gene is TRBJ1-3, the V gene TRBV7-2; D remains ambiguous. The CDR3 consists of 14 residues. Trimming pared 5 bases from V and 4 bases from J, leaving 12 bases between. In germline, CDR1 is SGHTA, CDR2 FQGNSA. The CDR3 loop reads CASSLDSPGNTIYF. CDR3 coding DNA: TGTGCCAGCAGCCTGGATTCTCCCGGAAACACCATATATTTT.

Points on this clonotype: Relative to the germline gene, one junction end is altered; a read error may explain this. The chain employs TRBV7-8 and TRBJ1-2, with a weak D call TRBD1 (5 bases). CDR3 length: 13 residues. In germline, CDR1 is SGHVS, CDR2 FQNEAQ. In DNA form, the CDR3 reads TGTACCAGCAGCCCCGACAGTAACTATGGCTACACCTTC. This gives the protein CTSSPDSNYGYTF. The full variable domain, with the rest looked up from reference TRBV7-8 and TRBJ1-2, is GAGVSQSPRYKVAKRGQDVALRCDPISGHVSLFWYQQALGQGPEFLTYFQNEAQLDKSGLPSDRFFAERPEGSVSTLKIQRTQQEDSAVYLCTSSPDSNYGYTFGSGTRLTVV.

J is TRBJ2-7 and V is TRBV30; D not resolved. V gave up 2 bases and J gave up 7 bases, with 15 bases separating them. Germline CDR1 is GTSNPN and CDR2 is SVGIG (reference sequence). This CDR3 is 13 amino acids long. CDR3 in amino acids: CAWSTSPTREQYF. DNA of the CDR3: TGTGCCTGGAGTACGAGTCCCACCCGGGAGCAGTACTTC.

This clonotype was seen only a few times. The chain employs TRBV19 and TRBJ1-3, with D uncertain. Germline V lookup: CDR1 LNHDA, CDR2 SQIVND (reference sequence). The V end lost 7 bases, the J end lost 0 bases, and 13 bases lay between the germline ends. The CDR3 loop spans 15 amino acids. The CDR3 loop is CASTSVGRSGNTIYF. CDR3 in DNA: TGTGCCAGTACCTCGGTAGGACGCTCTGGAAACACCATATATTTT.

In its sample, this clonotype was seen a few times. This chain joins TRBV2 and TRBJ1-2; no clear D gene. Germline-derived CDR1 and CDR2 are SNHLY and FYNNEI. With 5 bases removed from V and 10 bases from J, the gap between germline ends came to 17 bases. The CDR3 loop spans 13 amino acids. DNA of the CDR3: TGTGCCAGCAGTCAAACGCAAGGCCCGAACTACACCTTC. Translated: CASSQTQGPNYTF.

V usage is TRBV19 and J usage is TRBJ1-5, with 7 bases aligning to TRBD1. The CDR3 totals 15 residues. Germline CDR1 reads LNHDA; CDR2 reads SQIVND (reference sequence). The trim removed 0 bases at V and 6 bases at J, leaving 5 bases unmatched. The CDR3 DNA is TGTGCCAGTAGTATAGAACAGGGGATTCGTCAGCCCCAGCATTTT. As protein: CASSIEQGIRQPQHF.

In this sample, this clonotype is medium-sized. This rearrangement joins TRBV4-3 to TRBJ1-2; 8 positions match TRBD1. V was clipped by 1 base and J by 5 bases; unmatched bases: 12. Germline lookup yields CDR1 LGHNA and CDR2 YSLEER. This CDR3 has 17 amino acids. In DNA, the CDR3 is TGCGCCAGCAGCCAAGTCCGAGGAGACAGGGGAGGTTATGGCTACACCTTC. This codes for CASSQVRGDRGGYGYTF.

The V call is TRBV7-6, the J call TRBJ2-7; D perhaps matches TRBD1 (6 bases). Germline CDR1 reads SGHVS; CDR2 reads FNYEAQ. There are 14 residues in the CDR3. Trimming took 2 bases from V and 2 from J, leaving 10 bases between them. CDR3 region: CASSLIRGPYEQYF. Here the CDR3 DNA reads TGTGCCAGCAGCTTAATCAGGGGACCCTACGAGCAGTACTTC.

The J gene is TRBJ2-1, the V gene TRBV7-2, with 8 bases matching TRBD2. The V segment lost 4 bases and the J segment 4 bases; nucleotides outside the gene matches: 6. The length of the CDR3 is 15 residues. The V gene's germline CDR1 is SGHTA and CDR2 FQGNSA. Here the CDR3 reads CASSSLRGEYNEQFF. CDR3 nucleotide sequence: TGTGCCAGCAGCTCGCTGCGGGGGGAATACAATGAGCAGTTCTTC.

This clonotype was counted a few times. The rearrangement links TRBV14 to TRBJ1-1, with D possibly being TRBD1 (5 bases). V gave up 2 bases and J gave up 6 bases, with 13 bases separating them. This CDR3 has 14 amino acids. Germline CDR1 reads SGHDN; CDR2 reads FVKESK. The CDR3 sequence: CASSQSVGDPEAFF. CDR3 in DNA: TGTGCCAGCAGCCAATCGGTAGGGGACCCTGAAGCTTTCTTT.

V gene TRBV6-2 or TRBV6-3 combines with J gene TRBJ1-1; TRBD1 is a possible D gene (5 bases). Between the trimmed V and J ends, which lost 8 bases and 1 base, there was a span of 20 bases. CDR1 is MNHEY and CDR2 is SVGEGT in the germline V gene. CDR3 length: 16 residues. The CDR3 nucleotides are TGTGCCAGCCTCCATCGGGACCCCGCTCGGAACACTGAAGCTTTCTTT. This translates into CASLHRDPARNTEAFF.

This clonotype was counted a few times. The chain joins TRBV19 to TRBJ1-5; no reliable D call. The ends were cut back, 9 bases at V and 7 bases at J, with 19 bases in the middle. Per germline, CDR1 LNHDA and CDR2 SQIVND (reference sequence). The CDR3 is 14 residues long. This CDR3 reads CASLDAGIGQPQHF. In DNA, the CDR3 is TGTGCCAGCCTCGATGCGGGGATCGGGCAGCCCCAGCATTTT.

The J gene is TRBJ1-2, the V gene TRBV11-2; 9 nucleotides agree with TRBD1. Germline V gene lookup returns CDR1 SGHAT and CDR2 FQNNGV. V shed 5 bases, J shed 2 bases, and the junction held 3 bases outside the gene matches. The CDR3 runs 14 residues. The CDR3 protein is CASSPTGGNYGYTF. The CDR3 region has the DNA TGTGCCAGCAGCCCAACAGGGGGCAACTATGGCTACACCTTC.